The present entry profiles one TCR beta chain with its context. What it recognizes is unknown. The data were obtained in a study of CD8 T cells in Susac syndrome. Study outcomes and limitations: The study's TCR sequencing and HLA analysis covered a relatively small number of individuals, and the study acknowledged this.

With random hexamers, roughly 0.45 to 1 ug RNA was reverse transcribed. The immunoSEQ assay covered 54 Vbeta and 13 Jbeta segments for CDR3. One entry per CDR3 protein, called by TCRdb with MiXCR from the immunoSEQ multiplex PCR reads. The sample consists of about 300,000 distinct CDR3 sequences, approximately 85% of them appearing once. The CDR3 is 14 residues long. Trimming took 8 bases from V and 7 from J, leaving 17 bases between them. In germline, CDR1 is MNHEY, CDR2 SMNVEV (reference sequence). Peripheral blood CD8+ and CD4+ T cells were profiled by TCR beta sequencing. The multiple sclerosis controls, all treatment-naive patients, had relapsing-remitting disease that was stable or active.

The chain is built from TRBV27 and TRBJ2-2, with D perhaps TRBD1 or TRBD2 (5 bases each). The sample taken for sequencing was CD8+ T cells from PBMCs. The source of this sequence is a human donor with multiple sclerosis. CDR3 sequence reads: CASLKRGADGELFF. The CDR3 coding sequence is TGTGCCAGCCTAAAAAGGGGAGCAGACGGGGAGCTGTTTTTT.